This T cell receptor beta chain appears in the sequencing data of a study of OX40 agonist ivuxolimab in advanced cancers. The data were produced by immunoSEQ multiplex PCR, yet TCRdb's version contains in-frame clones alone and is incomplete. The sample yields some 45,000 clones, about 86% seen once. With V trimmed by 3 bases and J by 3 bases, 3 bases remained unmatched. This CDR3 contains 15 residues. Germline values: CDR1 SGHTA, CDR2 FQGNSA. This chain joins TRBV7-2 and TRBJ2-2; 8 bases line up with TRBD1. The receptor's source is an adult with an advanced solid tumor such as melanoma, head and neck, liver or kidney cancer. The sample here was CD4+ or CD8+ T cells sorted from blood, taken in a trial of the OX40 agonist ivuxolimab. The CDR3 DNA is TGTGCCAGCAGCTTCCCGACAGGGGACACCGGGGAGCTGTTTTTT. Residues: CASSFPTGDTGELFF. Looking up the rest from reference TRBV7-2 and TRBJ2-2 gives the full variable domain: GAGVSQSPSNKVTEKGKDVELRCDPISGHTALYWYRQSLGQGLEFLIYFQGNSAPDKSGLPSDRFSAERTGGSVSTLTIQRTQQEDSAVYLCASSFPTGDTGELFFGEGSRLTVL.